This is a list of T cell receptor beta chains from one sample in a study of T cell responses to AZD1222 COVID-19 vaccine. The protocol was immunoSEQ multiplex PCR, while the TCRdb copy is restricted to in-frame clones and leaves out a portion. This table holds approximately 68,000 clones, 70% to 90% found once. This specimen was peripheral blood, taken on day 0 of AZD1222 vaccination. These receptors were obtained from an adult in good health. Both conserved end residues are part of each CDR3. The D gene is left open where the match is weak. Clone sizes are given selectively: once, few, many, or a class where the clone is expanded.

>TRBV28|-|TRBJ2-5|-
CASSSRGETQYF
TGTGCCAGCAGTTCGAGGGGAGAGACCCAGTACTTC
>TRBV27|-|TRBJ1-1|-
CASSTQRTEAFF
TGTGCCAGCAGTACACAGCGGACTGAAGCTTTCTTT
>TRBV7-9|-|TRBJ1-3|-
CASSLVLPVAGNTIYF
TGTGCCAGCAGCTTAGTTCTACCCGTGGCTGGAAACACCATATATTTT
>TRBV7-2|-|TRBJ2-7|-
CASSTGPLTYEQYF
TGTGCCAGCAGCACGGGACCGCTCACCTACGAGCAGTACTTC
>TRBV9|-|TRBJ1-5|-
CASSVETGQPQHF
TGTGCCAGCAGCGTAGAGACAGGTCAGCCCCAGCATTTT
>TRBV7-9|-|TRBJ2-3|-
CASSLERGASGGTDTQYF
TGTGCCAGCAGCTTAGAACGCGGCGCCTCCGGGGGCACAGATACGCAGTATTTT
>TRBV15|-|TRBJ2-3|TRBD1
CATSPGTVPQYF
TGTGCCACCAGCCCAGGGACAGTGCCGCAGTATTTT
>TRBV18|few|TRBJ1-5|-
CASSPGQGAINQPQHF
TGTGCCAGCTCACCGGGGCAGGGCGCTATCAATCAGCCCCAGCATTTT
>TRBV28|-|TRBJ1-1|-
CASSPRLGGTEAFF
TGTGCCAGCAGTCCGCGCCTTGGGGGCACTGAAGCTTTCTTT
>TRBV6-5|-|TRBJ2-7|TRBD1
CASRQTGSDEQYF
TGTGCCAGCAGGCAGACAGGGTCCGACGAGCAGTACTTC
>TRBV3-1/TRBV3-2|-|TRBJ1-2|-
CASSQNKIYGYTF
TGTGCCAGCAGCCAAAATAAAATCTATGGCTACACCTTC
>TRBV7-3|-|TRBJ2-1|-
CASSLDRASYNEQFF
TGTGCCAGCAGCCTTGATAGGGCATCCTACAATGAGCAGTTCTTC
>TRBV2|-|TRBJ2-7|TRBD1
CASSDPDRVHEQYF
TGTGCCAGCAGTGATCCGGACAGGGTGCACGAGCAGTACTTC
>TRBV28|once|TRBJ2-2|-
CASTLPGTGELFF
TGTGCCAGCACGCTTCCCGGCACCGGGGAGCTGTTTTTT
>TRBV6-5|-|TRBJ1-6|TRBD1
CASTLGQENSPLHF
TGTGCCAGCACCCTAGGACAGGAAAATTCACCCCTCCACTTT
>TRBV7-9|-|TRBJ2-1|TRBD2
CASSFGTRSEQFF
TGTGCCAGCAGCTTCGGGACTAGGAGTGAGCAGTTCTTC
>TRBV19|-|TRBJ1-1|-
CASSIEGVNTEAFF
TGTGCCAGTAGTATAGAGGGGGTGAACACTGAAGCTTTCTTT
>TRBV5-5|once|TRBJ2-7|TRBD2
CASSLAGLAGSYEQYF
TGTGCCAGCAGCTTGGCCGGGTTAGCGGGGTCCTACGAGCAGTACTTC
>TRBV28|-|TRBJ2-7|TRBD1
CASSPPGGQGGEQYF
TGTGCCAGCAGTCCCCCGGGGGGACAGGGTGGGGAGCAGTACTTC
>TRBV29-1|-|TRBJ2-2|-
CSVGTANTGELFF
TGCAGCGTTGGCACAGCGAACACCGGGGAGCTGTTTTTT
>TRBV5-6|-|TRBJ2-5|-
CASTPGTAGETQYF
TGTGCCAGCACCCCCGGGACAGCGGGGGAGACCCAGTACTTC
>TRBV4-2|-|TRBJ1-3|-
CASSQGGGGLNTIYF
TGTGCCAGCAGCCAAGGGGGGGGAGGCCTAAACACCATATATTTT
>TRBV27|-|TRBJ2-2|-
CASSLSSGWGTGELFF
TGTGCCAGCAGTTTATCCTCGGGATGGGGCACCGGGGAGCTGTTTTTT
>TRBV6-5|-|TRBJ2-7|TRBD2
CASRETSGEVYEQYF
TGTGCCAGCAGAGAGACTAGCGGGGAAGTATACGAGCAGTACTTC
>TRBV5-5|once|TRBJ1-2|-
CASNLGGSGYTF
TGTGCCAGCAACTTGGGAGGGAGCGGCTACACCTTC
>TRBV6-5|-|TRBJ2-1|-
CASSYSTGWGENEQFF
TGTGCCAGCAGTTACTCGACGGGGTGGGGAGAAAATGAGCAGTTCTTC
>TRBV9|-|TRBJ2-2|TRBD1
CASSARGGQGSTGELFF
TGTGCCAGCAGCGCCCGTGGGGGACAGGGGAGCACCGGGGAGCTGTTTTTT
>TRBV5-6|-|TRBJ2-7|TRBD1
CASRGGLQGTHEQYF
TGTGCCAGCAGGGGCGGGCTACAGGGGACACACGAGCAGTACTTC
>TRBV5-1|-|TRBJ2-2|-
CASSARGSTGELFF
TGCGCCAGCAGCGCCAGGGGAAGCACCGGGGAGCTGTTTTTT